This T cell receptor beta chain stems from a study of shared clonotypes between healthy human individuals. Germline trimming cut 8 bases from V and 0 bases from J; bases unmatched to any gene: 22. The CDR3 covers 19 residues. Germline V gene lookup returns CDR1 SNHLY and CDR2 FYNNEI. TCRdb's table, derived via immunoSEQ multiplex PCR, lists solely in-frame clones and lacks some. The sample has 97,000 or so clones, roughly 45% seen once; the top ten hold about 15%. In this sample, this clone turned up many times. Other DNA sequences in this specimen translate into the identical CDR3. This chain connects TRBV2 to TRBJ2-7; 7 bases match TRBD2. The sequence came from a woman aged 35 to 49 in good health. Some clones in this sample may be carry-over from other donors' samples. The sequenced sample consisted of PBMCs. CDR3 amino acids: CASQVIGMVGGTHSYEQYF. DNA for the CDR3: TGTGCCAGCCAAGTGATAGGGATGGTGGGGGGGACTCACTCCTACGAGCAGTACTTC.